This T cell receptor (beta chain) originates from a study of tumor and adjacent non-tumor tissue in lung cancer. Study-wide context: The cohort had around twelve adenocarcinoma, a couple of squamous cell and 1 small cell patients. Points from the study as a whole: Top 100 clones took a larger repertoire share in normal lung. Tumor tissue had significantly higher TCR diversity than normal lung.

The template was RNA from unsorted bulk tissue. Donors were chemotherapy-naive, newly diagnosed lung cancer surgical patients in China, August–late 2014. The sample holds a few counts of this clonotype. Its antigen is as yet unknown. TCRbeta libraries were built with three rounds of nested PCR, modified from ARM-PCR. In TCRdb, the multiplex PCR reads were re-called with MiXCR into one record per CDR3 protein. In the table there are 75,000 to 100,000 distinct CDR3 sequences, 67% of which are singletons. The CDR3 length is 12 residues. V lost 8 bases, J lost 0 bases, and 8 bases lay in between. Germline CDR1 is ENHRY and CDR2 is SYGVKD.

Sequenced input: lung tumor tissue. The sequence was collected from a man aged 55-75 years with non-small cell lung cancer. This chain connects TRBV10-3 to TRBJ2-7; the D gene is possibly TRBD2 (6 bases). DNA for the CDR3: TGTGCCATCGCGGGACCCTCCTACGAGCAGTACTTC. This codes for CAIAGPSYEQYF.